This T cell receptor (beta chain) was observed in a study of blood T cell repertoires in COVID-19 (dated by TCRdb to between 2020 and 2021). With respect to the entire study: The collaborator samples originated in the United States, Italy and Spain and spanned the acute and convalescent phases of COVID-19. The prospective study material was composed of cDNA or gDNA derived from T cells, B-cell-depleted T cells, or PBMCs. The dataset comprised deeply sampled blood TCRbeta repertoires from subjects exposed to, actively infected with, or recovered from COVID-19. A freely available public database, intended as a resource for researchers studying the immune response to SARS-CoV-2, is where the repertoires were released. Samples came from the ongoing ImmuneRACE study (first 160 participants) plus 1,254 subjects from 6 global collaborators. Nearly every sample came with metadata listing a de-identified subject ID, COVID-19 status, age in years and sex. Where available, HLA class I and class II types were obtained from metadata supplied by the sample provider rather than from assay-based typing. What the work shows at the level of the full study, not this receptor alone: How much clinical and demographic metadata was included differed by source and by participant, and the metadata was provided uncurated.

About this clone: Its specific antigen is unknown. Per-base qualities were not stored, and no clone one base away is much larger.

TCRbeta CDR3 regions were amplified from genomic DNA using the immunoSEQ Assay, a bias-controlled multiplex PCR. Concerning the study's data processing: Within the assay, amplification of reference gene primers was used to estimate how many nucleated cells each sample contained. To quantify the absolute abundance of each unique TCRbeta CDR3 rearrangement, sequence reads were collapsed and filtered. For each sample, productive Simpson clonality was calculated as the square root of Simpson's diversity index over productive rearrangements. Sourced from immuneACCESS, this table was stored by TCRdb with only in-frame sequences that have V and J called. A share of the clones is absent; for the studies checked, an unresolved V gene accounts for under half, and the remainder has no known explanation. The V and J calls and clone size come from that table; D and trimming were worked out from the DNA. This sample lists a few hundred thousand clones; approximately 82% were detected once. The biggest ten clones account for roughly 1.3% of the sample.

Whole blood was collected in K2EDTA tubes by collaborating institutions according to the institutions' own protocols. Collaborator samples were shipped for TCRbeta analysis as frozen whole blood, isolated PBMCs, or DNA extracted from either sample type. V and J are truncated by 6 bases and 0 bases respectively, leaving an intervening sequence of 15 bases. The germline V gene (reference sequence) yields SEHNR for CDR1 and FQNEAQ for CDR2. The CDR3, cysteine through valine, is 15 amino acids long. Only CDR3 DNA is held: 45 bases, read in frame from base 1. The sequence was obtained from a woman in her forties or fifties with acute or convalescent COVID-19. Material: peripheral blood. This chain is built from TRBV7-9 and TRBJ2-7; tentative D gene TRBD1, with 5 bases matching. The DNA sequence reads TGTGCCAGCAGTCGAGACAGTTTAAGCTCCTACGAGCAGTACGTC. The translation is CASSRDSLSSYEQYV.